Listed here is a single TCR beta chain. Germline CDR1 reads ENHRY; CDR2 reads SYGVKD. This CDR3 contains 15 residues. J lost 0 bases, V lost 5 bases, and 3 bases had no gene match. Profiling relied on immunoSEQ multiplex PCR, and the TCRdb table lists in-frame clones only, not all of them. The data contain over 35,000 clones, around 78% of them seen just once; the ten biggest clones take up around 35%. This entry is derived from a study of blood T cell repertoires in COVID-19. Study details: COVID-19 samples collected from the United States, Italy and Spain covered acute and convalescent phases.

The chain couples TRBV10-3 to TRBJ1-5; 8 nucleotides line up with TRBD1. The receptor was derived from a man aged 55-75 years with acute or convalescent COVID-19. Specimen: peripheral blood. The CDR3 coding sequence is TGTGCCATCAGTTTTGACAGGGGTAGCAATCAGCCCCAGCATTTT. Encoded protein: CAISFDRGSNQPQHF.